This entry lists 16 T cell receptor beta chains sequenced from one sample in a study of shared clonotypes between healthy human individuals. CD45RO-negative CD8 cells positively selected for CCR7 made up the naive population, which excluded terminally differentiated effector memory CD45RA+ cells. Here immunoSEQ multiplex PCR was the method, and the copy in TCRdb shows in-frame clones only, minus some. The sample records roughly 600,000 clones, more than 95% being singletons. What was sequenced was naive CD8+ T cells sorted from blood. Every receptor here comes from a man under 40 in good health.

The chain recombines TRBV10-3 with TRBJ2-1, with TRBD2 identical over 10 bases. The germline gives CDR1 ENHRY, CDR2 SYGVKD. V shed 10 bases, J shed 8 bases, and the junction held 11 bases outside the gene matches. There are 14 residues in the CDR3. CDR3 DNA: TGTGCCAGCTTGCCCAGCGGGAGGGTGGATGAGCAGTTCTTC. Translation: CASLPSGRVDEQFF.

For the CDR3, the DNA is TGCGCCAGCAGCTTGGTTTCTAGCGGGAGGGCCCAACAGTACTTC. Amino acid sequence: CASSLVSSGRAQQYF. The gene calls are TRBV5-1 and TRBJ2-7, with 12 positions matching TRBD2. After removal of 0 bases from V and 10 bases from J, the junction contained 8 bases not matched to a gene. This CDR3 has 15 residues. Germline lookup yields CDR1 SGHRS and CDR2 YFSETQ.

This chain joins TRBV19 and TRBJ2-7; D remains ambiguous. V was shortened by 3 bases and J by 4 bases, with 10 bases between the two germline ends. CDR3 length: 13 residues. Germline CDR1 is LNHDA and CDR2 is SQIVND (reference sequence). CDR3 region: CASSMDQAYEQYF. CDR3 nucleotide sequence: TGTGCCAGTAGTATGGACCAGGCTTACGAGCAGTACTTC. The full variable domain, rest sourced from reference TRBV19 and TRBJ2-7, is DGGITQSPKYLFRKEGQNVTLSCEQNLNHDAMYWYRQDPGQGLRLIYYSQIVNDFQKGDIAEGYSVSREKKESFPLTVTSAQKNPTAFYLCASSMDQAYEQYFGPGTRLTVT.

The chain links TRBV5-1 to TRBJ2-2, with 9 bases fitting TRBD1. Germline CDR1 SGHRS, CDR2 YFSETQ. The junction had 8 bases not matched to a gene; V was cut back by 1 base and J by 4 bases. The CDR3 totals 17 residues. DNA of the CDR3: TGCGCCAGCAGCTTGAAGGTACAGGGGGCGGTCACCGGGGAGCTGTTTTTT. As protein: CASSLKVQGAVTGELFF.

The chain has TRBV9 and TRBJ2-1; a possible D gene is TRBD2 (5 bases). Germline CDR1 is SGDLS and CDR2 is YYNGEE. The CDR3 sequence is 15 residues long. Trimming pared 0 bases from V and 12 bases from J, leaving 19 bases between. CDR3 nucleotide sequence: TGTGCCAGCAGCGTAGATGGACTGGCCTCCAAGGGGCAGTTCTTC. It encodes CASSVDGLASKGQFF. Supplemented by reference TRBV9 and TRBJ2-1, the full variable domain reads DSGVTQTPKHLITATGQRVTLRCSPRSGDLSVYWYQQSLDQGLQFLIQYYNGEERAKGNILERFSAQQFPDLHSELNLSSLELGDSALYFCASSVDGLASKGQFFGPGTRLTVL.

This rearrangement joins TRBV15 to TRBJ2-1; TRBD2 matches at 14 bases. Germline V gene data show CDR1 as LNHNV and CDR2 as YYDKDF (reference sequence). This CDR3 comprises 14 residues. The DNA for the CDR3 is TGTGCTGCCCGGGGACTAGCGGGAGAGGGTGAGCAGTTCTTC. Translated: CAARGLAGEGEQFF. Drawing the rest from reference TRBV15 and TRBJ2-1, the complete variable domain is DAMVIQNPRYQVTQFGKPVTLSCSQTLNHNVMYWYQQKSSQAPKLLFHYYDKDFNNEADTPDNFQSRRPNTSFCFLDIRSPGLGDTAMYLCAARGLAGEGEQFFGPGTRLTVL.

The J gene is TRBJ1-1, the V gene TRBV7-9; D remains ambiguous. V shed 9 bases and J shed 0 bases, with 11 bases lying between them. CDR1 is SEHNR and CDR2 is FQNEAQ in the germline V gene (reference sequence). The CDR3 sequence is 13 residues long. The CDR3 is CASRGSLNTEAFF. CDR3 nucleotides: TGTGCCAGTAGAGGGAGTTTGAACACTGAAGCTTTCTTT.

Here the CDR3 reads CSVRQLNTEAFF. CDR3 bases: TGCAGCGTTCGACAGTTGAACACTGAAGCTTTCTTT. The chain joins TRBV29-1 to TRBJ1-1, with D perhaps TRBD1 (5 bases). Per the germline V gene, CDR1 is SQVTM and CDR2 is ANQGSEA. CDR3 size: 12 residues. V was pared by 5 bases and J by 0 bases, with 7 bases between. Filled out from reference TRBV29-1 and TRBJ1-1, the complete variable domain reads SAVISQKPSRDICQRGTSLTIQCQVDSQVTMMFWYRQQPGQSLTLIATANQGSEATYESGFVIDKFPISRPNLTFSTLTVSNMSPEDSSIYLCSVRQLNTEAFFGQGTRLTVV.

Notes on this clone: Mismatch with germline at one junction end may stem from a read error. The J gene is TRBJ1-2, the V gene TRBV9; perhaps TRBD1 as D (5 bases). The CDR3 extends over 10 amino acids. Germline lookup yields CDR1 SGDLS and CDR2 YYNGEE. CDR3 protein: CASRADSSSF. CDR3 in DNA: TGTGCCAGCAGGGCTGACAGTTCATCCTTC.

V gene TRBV7-6 combines with J gene TRBJ2-1; D tentatively fits TRBD1 or TRBD2 (5 bases each). This CDR3 has 17 residues. Germline V gene sequence: CDR1 SGHVS, CDR2 FNYEAQ. Trimming shortened V by 4 bases and J by 5 bases, and 21 bases separated the two germline ends. CDR3 sequence reads: CASSSTGLGEYDNEQFF. CDR3 bases: TGTGCCAGCAGCTCAACGGGATTGGGGGAGTATGACAATGAGCAGTTCTTC.

The chain uses TRBV6-1 and TRBJ2-1, with a possible D match to TRBD2 (6 bases). This CDR3 comprises 14 residues. Trimming stripped 8 bases from V and 5 bases from J, with 16 bases between. The V gene's germline CDR1 is MNHNS and CDR2 SASEGT. CDR3 sequence (DNA): TGTGCCAGCGGGGAAGCGGGTGCTAACAATGAGCAGTTCTTC. This translates into CASGEAGANNEQFF.

The chain combines TRBV5-1 with TRBJ2-7; maybe TRBD2 (5 bases). Germline lookup yields CDR1 SGHRS and CDR2 YFSETQ. The CDR3 has 15 residues. The ends were cut back, 0 bases at V and 3 bases at J, with 13 bases in the middle. The chain's CDR3 is CASSLAREGRYEQYF. CDR3 sequence (DNA): TGCGCCAGCAGCTTGGCCCGGGAAGGTCGCTACGAGCAGTACTTC. The variable domain in full, with the rest retrieved from reference TRBV5-1 and TRBJ2-7, is KAGVTQTPRYLIKTRGQQVTLSCSPISGHRSVSWYQQTPGQGLQFLFEYFSETQRNKGNFPGRFSGRQFSNSRSEMNVSTLELGDSALYLCASSLAREGRYEQYFGPGTRLTVT.

The chain links TRBV2 to TRBJ1-1, with 7 bases identical to TRBD1. This CDR3 is 13 amino acids long. V gave up 6 bases and J gave up 1 base; unmatched junction bases: 2. Germline V gene sequence: CDR1 SNHLY, CDR2 FYNNEI. DNA of the CDR3: TGTGCCAGCAGCCGACAGGGGAACACTGAAGCTTTCTTT. It translates to CASSRQGNTEAFF.

This chain links TRBV7-3 with TRBJ2-6; TRBD1 or TRBD2 may be the D gene (5 bases each). The CDR3 is made up of 16 amino acids. CDR1 SGHTA and CDR2 FQGTGA come from the germline V gene. V was pared by 4 bases and J by 0 bases, with 10 bases between. The CDR3 sequence is CASSSGPISGANVLTF. The CDR3 DNA follows: TGTGCCAGCAGCTCGGGACCGATCTCTGGGGCCAACGTCCTGACTTTC.

The genes are TRBV18 and TRBJ1-4; 9 bases are a match to TRBD1. CDR1 is KGHSH and CDR2 is LQKENI in the germline V gene. The CDR3 runs to 17 residues. V trimming: 6 bases; J trimming: 2 bases; junction bases outside the gene matches: 10. CDR3 sequence: CASSTGQGLSTNEKLFF. For the CDR3, the DNA is TGTGCCAGCTCGACGGGACAGGGTTTGAGTACTAATGAAAAACTGTTTTTT.

The V and J genes are TRBV11-2 and TRBJ2-3; TRBD2 is a possible D gene (5 bases). Trimming left V 4 bases short and J 7 bases short, with 9 bases between. The V gene's germline CDR1 is SGHAT and CDR2 FQNNGV. The CDR3 is made up of 12 amino acids. DNA for the CDR3: TGTGCCAGCAGCTCGAGCGGAAATACGCAGTATTTT. Translated, it gives CASSSSGNTQYF.